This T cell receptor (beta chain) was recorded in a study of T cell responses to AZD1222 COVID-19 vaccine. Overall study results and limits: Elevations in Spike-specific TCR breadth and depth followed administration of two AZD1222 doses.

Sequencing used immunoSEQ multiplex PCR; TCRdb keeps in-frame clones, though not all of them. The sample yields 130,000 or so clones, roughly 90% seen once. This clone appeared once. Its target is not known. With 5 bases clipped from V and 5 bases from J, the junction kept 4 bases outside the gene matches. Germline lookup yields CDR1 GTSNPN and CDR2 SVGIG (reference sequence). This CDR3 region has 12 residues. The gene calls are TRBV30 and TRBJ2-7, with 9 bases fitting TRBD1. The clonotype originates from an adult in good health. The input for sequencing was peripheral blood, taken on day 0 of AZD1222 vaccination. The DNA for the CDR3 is TGTGCCTGGGATGACAGGGGGGACGAGCAGTACTTC. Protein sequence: CAWDDRGDEQYF.